This T cell receptor beta chain emerged from a study of CD8+ T cells in alopecia areata. The CDR3 loop spans 12 amino acids. CDR1 and CDR2 (germline): MGHDK, SYGVNS. The ends were cut back, 3 bases at V and 2 bases at J, with 4 bases in the middle. Sequencing relied on a cDNA template that was reverse transcribed from extracted RNA. Sequencing was performed with immunoSEQ multiplex PCR; in TCRdb, only in-frame clones are kept and a portion is missing. The sample lists some 130,000 clones; roughly 53% were seen once. On this clone itself: Its matching antigen is unknown.

Study results and caveats: Normal scalp showed lower clonality than lesional scalp, especially alopecia totalis/universalis. The study also sequences resident alphabeta T cells of normal skin in scalp samples.

This sequence originates from a human donor with alopecia areata. V and J are TRBV25-1 and TRBJ1-1; no firm D call. The input for sequencing was CD4+ T cells sorted from blood, taken at week 0. The CDR3, as DNA: TGTGCCAGCAGTGATGCCAACACTGAAGCTTTCTTT. Protein sequence: CASSDANTEAFF.